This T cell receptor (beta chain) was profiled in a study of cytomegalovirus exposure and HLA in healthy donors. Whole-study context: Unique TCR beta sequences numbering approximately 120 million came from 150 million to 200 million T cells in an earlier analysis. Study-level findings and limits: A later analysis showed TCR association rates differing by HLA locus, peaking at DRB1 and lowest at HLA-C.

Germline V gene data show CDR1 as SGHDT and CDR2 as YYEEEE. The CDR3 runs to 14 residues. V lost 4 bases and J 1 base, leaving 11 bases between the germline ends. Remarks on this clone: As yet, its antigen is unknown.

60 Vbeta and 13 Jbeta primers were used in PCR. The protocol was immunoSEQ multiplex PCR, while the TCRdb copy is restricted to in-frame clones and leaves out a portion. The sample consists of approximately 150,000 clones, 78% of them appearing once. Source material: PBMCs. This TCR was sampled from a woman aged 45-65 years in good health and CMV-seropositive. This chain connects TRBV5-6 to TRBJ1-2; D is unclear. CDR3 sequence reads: CASSPGVRNYGYTF. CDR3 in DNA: TGTGCCAGCAGCCCCGGGGTCCGTAACTATGGCTACACCTTC.